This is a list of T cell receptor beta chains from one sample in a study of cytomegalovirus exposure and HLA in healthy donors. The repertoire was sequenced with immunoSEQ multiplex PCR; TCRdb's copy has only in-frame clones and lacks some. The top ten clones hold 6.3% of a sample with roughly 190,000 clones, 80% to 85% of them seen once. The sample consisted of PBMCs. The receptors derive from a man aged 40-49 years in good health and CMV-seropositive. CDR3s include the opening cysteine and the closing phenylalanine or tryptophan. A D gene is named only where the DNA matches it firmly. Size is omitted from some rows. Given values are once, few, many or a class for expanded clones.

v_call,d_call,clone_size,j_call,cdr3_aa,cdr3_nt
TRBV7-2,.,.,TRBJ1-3,CASSLVMGRGNTIYF,TGTGCCAGCAGCTTAGTGATGGGGAGGGGAAACACCATATATTTT
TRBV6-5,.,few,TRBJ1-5,CASSYSGRGNQPQHF,TGTGCCAGCAGTTACTCAGGCAGGGGCAATCAGCCCCAGCATTTT
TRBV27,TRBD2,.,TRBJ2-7,CASSPPGTSGGRSPYEQYF,TGTGCCAGCAGCCCCCCGGGGACTAGCGGGGGGAGAAGCCCCTACGAGCAGTACTTC
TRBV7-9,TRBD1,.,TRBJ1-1,CASSLNRGRTEAFF,TGTGCCAGCAGCTTGAACAGGGGGAGGACTGAAGCTTTCTTT
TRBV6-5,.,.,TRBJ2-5,CASSYLADPETQYF,TGTGCCAGCAGTTACTTGGCCGATCCAGAGACCCAGTACTTC
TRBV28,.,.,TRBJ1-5,CASNEGGGHQPQHF,TGTGCCAGCAATGAGGGAGGGGGTCATCAGCCCCAGCATTTT
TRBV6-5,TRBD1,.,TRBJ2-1,CASQSEGASYNEQFF,TGTGCCAGCCAATCAGAGGGGGCAAGCTACAATGAGCAGTTCTTC
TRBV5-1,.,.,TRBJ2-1,CASSPPKGSYNEQFF,TGCGCCAGCAGCCCCCCAAAGGGGTCTTACAATGAGCAGTTCTTC
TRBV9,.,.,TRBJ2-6,CASSVATRGSGANVLTF,TGTGCCAGCAGCGTAGCTACAAGAGGTTCCGGGGCCAACGTCCTGACTTTC
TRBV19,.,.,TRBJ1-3,CASTPGVNTIYF,TGTGCCAGTACCCCAGGGGTGAACACCATATATTTT
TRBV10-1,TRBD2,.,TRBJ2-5,CASKVKAGGETQYF,TGCGCCAGCAAGGTTAAGGCGGGGGGAGAGACCCAGTACTTC
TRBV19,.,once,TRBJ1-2,CASSWGVDYGYTF,TGTGCCAGTAGTTGGGGGGTGGACTATGGCTACACCTTC
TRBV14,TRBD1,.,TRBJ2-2,CASSPRQGNTGELFF,TGTGCCAGCAGCCCGAGACAGGGGAACACCGGGGAGCTGTTTTTT
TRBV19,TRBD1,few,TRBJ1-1,CASSIGQGLNTEAFF,TGTGCCAGTAGTATTGGACAGGGGTTGAACACTGAAGCTTTCTTT
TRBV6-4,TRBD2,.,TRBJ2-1,CASSEEAGGVNEQFF,TGTGCCAGCAGTGAAGAGGCGGGGGGCGTAAATGAGCAGTTCTTC
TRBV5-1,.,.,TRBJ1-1,CASSLAGATNTEAFF,TGCGCCAGCAGCTTGGCAGGGGCGACGAACACTGAAGCTTTCTTT
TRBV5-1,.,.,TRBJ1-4,CASSSQGSVNEKLFF,TGCGCCAGCAGCTCTCAGGGATCGGTTAATGAAAAACTGTTTTTT
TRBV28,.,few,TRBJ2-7,CASSSLGVGAVSEQYF,TGTGCCAGCAGTTCCTTAGGTGTAGGGGCGGTAAGCGAGCAGTACTTC
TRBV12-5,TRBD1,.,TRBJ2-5,CASGSDRGETQYF,TGTGCTAGTGGATCGGACAGGGGAGAGACCCAGTACTTC
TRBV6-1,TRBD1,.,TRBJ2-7,CASTQDRVFYEQYF,TGTGCCAGCACTCAGGACAGGGTTTTCTACGAGCAGTACTTC
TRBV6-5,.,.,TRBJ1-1,CASSDAGAGTEAFF,TGTGCCAGCAGTGATGCGGGCGCGGGCACTGAAGCTTTCTTT
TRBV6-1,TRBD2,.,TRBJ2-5,CASSGGTIQETQYF,TGTGCCAGCAGTGGCGGGACTATCCAAGAGACCCAGTACTTC
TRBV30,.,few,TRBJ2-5,CARRSETGLYQETQYF,TGTGCCCGACGATCTGAGACAGGTCTCTACCAAGAGACCCAGTACTTC
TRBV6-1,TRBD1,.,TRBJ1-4,CASSFPTGVREKLFF,TGTGCCAGCAGTTTCCCGACAGGGGTGAGGGAAAAACTGTTTTTT
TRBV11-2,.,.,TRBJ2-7,CASTAPGTYEQYF,TGTGCCAGCACCGCCCCGGGGACCTACGAGCAGTACTTC
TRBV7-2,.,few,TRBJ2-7,CASSPWTKSSYEQYF,TGTGCCAGCAGCCCCTGGACTAAAAGCTCCTACGAGCAGTACTTC
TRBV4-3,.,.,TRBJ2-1,CASSQPDTTSYNEQFF,TGCGCCAGCAGCCAACCGGACACTACCTCCTACAATGAGCAGTTCTTC
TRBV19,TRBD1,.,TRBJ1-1,CASSIPPGGITEAFF,TGTGCCAGTAGTATACCCCCAGGGGGCATCACTGAAGCTTTCTTT
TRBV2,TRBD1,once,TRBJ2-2,CATKGQGRTGELFF,TGTGCCACCAAAGGACAGGGCAGGACCGGGGAGCTGTTTTTT
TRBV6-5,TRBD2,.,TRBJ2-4,CASSVAGVGNIQYF,TGTGCCAGCAGTGTAGCGGGGGTGGGGAACATTCAGTACTTC
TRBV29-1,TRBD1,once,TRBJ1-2,CSVKGQGADYTF,TGCAGCGTGAAGGGACAGGGGGCTGACTACACCTTC
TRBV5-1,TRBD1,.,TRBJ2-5,CASSLVWTGYQETQYF,TGCGCCAGCAGCTTGGTTTGGACAGGGTACCAAGAGACCCAGTACTTC
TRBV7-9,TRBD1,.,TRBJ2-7,CASSSPRTGGSYEQYF,TGTGCCAGCAGCTCACCCCGGACAGGGGGCTCCTACGAGCAGTACTTC
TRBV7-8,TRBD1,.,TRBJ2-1,CASSLAGTGGEQFF,TGTGCCAGCAGCTTAGCGGGGACAGGGGGTGAGCAGTTCTTC
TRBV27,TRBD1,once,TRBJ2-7,CASSLETGGEQYF,TGTGCCAGCAGTTTAGAAACAGGGGGCGAGCAGTACTTC
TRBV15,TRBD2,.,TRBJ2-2,CATSRDLDGLAVRNTGELFF,TGTGCCACCAGCAGAGATCTGGACGGACTAGCGGTGAGAAACACCGGGGAGCTGTTTTTT
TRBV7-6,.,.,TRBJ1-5,CASSPVRNQPQHF,TGTGCCAGCAGCCCGGTCCGCAATCAGCCCCAGCATTTT
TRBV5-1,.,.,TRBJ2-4,CASSLDLTTAAKNIQYF,TGCGCCAGCAGCTTGGACCTGACCACAGCAGCCAAAAACATTCAGTACTTC
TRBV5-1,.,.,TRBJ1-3,CASSLVGQASSGNTIYF,TGCGCCAGCAGCTTGGTTGGGCAGGCAAGCTCTGGAAACACCATATATTTT
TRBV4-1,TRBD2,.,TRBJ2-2,CASSPEGLAGENTGELFF,TGCGCCAGCAGCCCTGAGGGACTAGCGGGGGAGAACACCGGGGAGCTGTTTTTT
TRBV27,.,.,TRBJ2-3,CASSLRGFPTDTQYF,TGTGCCAGCAGTTTAAGGGGTTTTCCCACAGATACGCAGTATTTT
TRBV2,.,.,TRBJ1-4,CASSDAGALDEKLFF,TGTGCCAGCAGTGACGCGGGGGCTCTAGATGAAAAACTGTTTTTT
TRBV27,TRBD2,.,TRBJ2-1,CASKTSGGAPVQFF,TGTGCCAGCAAGACTAGCGGGGGGGCCCCGGTACAGTTCTTC
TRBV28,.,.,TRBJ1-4,CATLNEKLFF,TGTGCCACCCTTAATGAAAAACTGTTTTTT
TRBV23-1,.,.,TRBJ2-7,CASSQYSSGLNPYEQYF,TGCGCCAGCAGTCAATATAGCTCAGGACTCAACCCCTACGAGCAGTACTTC
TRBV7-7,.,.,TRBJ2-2,CASSPTTLAGELFF,TGTGCTAGCAGCCCAACCACCCTAGCTGGGGAGCTGTTTTTT
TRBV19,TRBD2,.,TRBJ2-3,CASSIAGLGSTDTQYF,TGTGCCAGTAGTATCGCGGGACTAGGTTCCACAGATACGCAGTATTTT
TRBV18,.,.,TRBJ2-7,CASSPQSNYEQYF,TGTGCCAGCTCACCACAGAGTAACTACGAGCAGTACTTC
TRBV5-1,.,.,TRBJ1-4,CASSLRVQGTTNEKLFF,TGCGCCAGCAGCTTGAGGGTACAGGGTACGACTAATGAAAAACTGTTTTTT
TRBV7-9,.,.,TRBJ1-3,CSSSFKGNTIYF,TGTTCCAGCAGCTTTAAGGGGAACACCATATATTTT
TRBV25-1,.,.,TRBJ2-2,CASGTLANTGELFF,TGTGCCAGCGGGACACTCGCGAACACCGGGGAGCTGTTTTTT
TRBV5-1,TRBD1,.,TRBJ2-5,CASSFVAGTGGYEQYF,TGCGCCAGCAGCTTCGTGGCCGGGACAGGGGGCTATGAGCAGTACTTC
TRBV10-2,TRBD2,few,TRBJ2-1,CASSLSSGGANEQFF,TGCGCCAGCTCCCTTTCCAGCGGGGGGGCCAATGAGCAGTTCTTC
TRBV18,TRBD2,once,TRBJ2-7,CASSPGSGAHEQYF,TGTGCCAGCTCACCGGGTAGCGGGGCCCACGAGCAGTACTTC
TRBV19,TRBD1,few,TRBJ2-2,CASSITGAAGELFF,TGTGCCAGTAGTATAACAGGGGCGGCCGGGGAGCTGTTTTTT
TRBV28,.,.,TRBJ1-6,CASSFDSYNSPLHF,TGTGCCAGCAGTTTTGACAGCTATAATTCACCCCTCCACTTT
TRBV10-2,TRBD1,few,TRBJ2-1,CASNEQGAQSYNEQFF,TGCGCCAGCAATGAACAGGGGGCTCAGTCCTACAATGAGCAGTTCTTC
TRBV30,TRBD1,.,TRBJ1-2,CAWSIGQGAFGYTF,TGTGCCTGGAGTATCGGTCAGGGGGCGTTCGGCTACACCTTC
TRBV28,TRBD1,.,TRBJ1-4,CASSPRAGGYEKLFF,TGTGCCAGCAGTCCCCGGGCAGGGGGCTATGAAAAACTGTTTTTT